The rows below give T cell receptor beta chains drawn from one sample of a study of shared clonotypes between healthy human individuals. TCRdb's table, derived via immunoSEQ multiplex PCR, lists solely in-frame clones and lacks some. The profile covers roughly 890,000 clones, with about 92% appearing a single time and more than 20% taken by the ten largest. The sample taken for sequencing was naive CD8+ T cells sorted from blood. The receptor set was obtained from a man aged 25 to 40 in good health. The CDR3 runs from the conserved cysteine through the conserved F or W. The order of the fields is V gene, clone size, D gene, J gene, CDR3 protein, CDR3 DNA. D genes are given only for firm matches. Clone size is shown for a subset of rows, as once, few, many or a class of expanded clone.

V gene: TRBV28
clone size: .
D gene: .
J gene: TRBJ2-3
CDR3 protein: CASSSLQISSTDTQYF
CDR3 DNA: TGTGCCAGCAGTTCTTTACAAATATCTAGCACAGATACGCAGTATTTT

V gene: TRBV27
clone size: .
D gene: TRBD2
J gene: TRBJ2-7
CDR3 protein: CASSLEAGAGYEQYF
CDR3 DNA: TGTGCCAGCAGTTTGGAAGCGGGAGCAGGCTACGAGCAGTACTTC

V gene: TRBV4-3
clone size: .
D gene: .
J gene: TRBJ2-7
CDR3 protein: CASSQASWGTYEQYF
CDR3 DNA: TGCGCCAGCAGCCAAGCTAGCTGGGGCACCTACGAGCAGTACTTC

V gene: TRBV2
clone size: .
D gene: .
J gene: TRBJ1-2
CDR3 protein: CASWIGASYGYTF
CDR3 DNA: TGTGCCAGTTGGATAGGGGCCTCCTATGGCTACACCTTC

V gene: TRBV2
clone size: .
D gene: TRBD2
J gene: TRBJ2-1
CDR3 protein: CASSNLAGNEQFF
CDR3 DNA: TGTGCCAGCAGTAACCTAGCGGGCAATGAGCAGTTCTTC

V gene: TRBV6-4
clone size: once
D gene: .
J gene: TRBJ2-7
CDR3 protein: CAIKPRGYEQYF
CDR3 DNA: TGTGCCATCAAACCCCGGGGGTACGAGCAGTACTTC

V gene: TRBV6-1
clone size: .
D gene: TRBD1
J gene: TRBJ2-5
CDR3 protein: CASSERGDRTWETQYF
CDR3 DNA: TGTGCCAGCAGTGAAAGAGGGGACAGGACGTGGGAGACCCAGTACTTC

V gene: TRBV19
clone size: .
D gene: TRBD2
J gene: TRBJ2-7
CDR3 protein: CASSPSGSGFEQYF
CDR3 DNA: TGTGCCAGTAGTCCTAGCGGGAGCGGCTTCGAGCAGTACTTC

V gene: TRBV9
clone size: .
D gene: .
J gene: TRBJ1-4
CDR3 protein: CASSVGGDQDEKLFF
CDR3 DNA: TGTGCCAGCAGCGTAGGCGGGGACCAGGATGAAAAACTGTTTTTT

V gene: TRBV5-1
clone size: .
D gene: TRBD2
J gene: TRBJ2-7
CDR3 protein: CASSASSGSSYEQYF
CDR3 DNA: TGCGCCAGCAGCGCGAGTAGCGGGAGCTCCTACGAGCAGTACTTC

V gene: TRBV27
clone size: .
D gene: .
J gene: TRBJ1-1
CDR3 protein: CASSFTGNTEAFF
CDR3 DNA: TGTGCCAGCAGTTTTACCGGGAACACTGAAGCTTTCTTT

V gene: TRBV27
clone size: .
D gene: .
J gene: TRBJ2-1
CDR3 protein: CASSLSFGEQFF
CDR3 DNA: TGTGCCAGCAGTTTATCCTTCGGTGAGCAGTTCTTC

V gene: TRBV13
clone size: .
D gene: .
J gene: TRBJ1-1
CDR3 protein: CASSPGGSGEAFF
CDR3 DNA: TGTGCCAGCAGCCCCGGGGGCTCTGGGGAAGCTTTCTTT

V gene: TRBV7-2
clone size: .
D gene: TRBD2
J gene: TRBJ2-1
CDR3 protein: CAAPSGGSYNEQFF
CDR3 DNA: TGTGCCGCCCCTAGCGGAGGGAGCTACAATGAGCAGTTCTTC

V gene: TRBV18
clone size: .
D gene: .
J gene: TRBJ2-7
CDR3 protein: CASADRTYEQYF
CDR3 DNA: TGTGCCAGCGCCGACAGGACCTACGAGCAGTACTTC

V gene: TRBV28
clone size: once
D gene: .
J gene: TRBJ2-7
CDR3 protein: CASSFFGTYEQYF
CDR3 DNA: TGTGCCAGCAGTTTCTTCGGCACCTACGAGCAGTACTTC

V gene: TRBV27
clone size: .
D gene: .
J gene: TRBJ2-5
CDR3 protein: CASSNGPSETQYF
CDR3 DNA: TGTGCCAGCAGCAACGGCCCTTCAGAGACCCAGTACTTC

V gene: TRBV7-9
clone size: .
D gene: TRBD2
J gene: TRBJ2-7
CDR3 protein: CASSLALGGFYEQYF
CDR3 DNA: TGTGCCAGCAGCTTAGCGCTCGGGGGGTTCTACGAGCAGTACTTC

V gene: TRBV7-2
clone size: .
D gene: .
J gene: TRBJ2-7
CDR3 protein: CASSLVAYEQYF
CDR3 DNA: TGTGCCAGCAGCTTAGTCGCCTACGAGCAGTACTTC

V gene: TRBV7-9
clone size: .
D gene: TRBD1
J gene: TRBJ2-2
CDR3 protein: CASSSGTGYTGELFF
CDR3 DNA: TGTGCCAGCAGCTCCGGGACAGGGTACACCGGGGAGCTGTTTTTT

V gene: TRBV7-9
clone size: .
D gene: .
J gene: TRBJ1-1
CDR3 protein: CASSLGGKGGSLNTEAFF
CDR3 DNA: TGTGCCAGCAGCTTAGGGGGGAAGGGAGGCAGTTTGAACACTGAAGCTTTCTTT

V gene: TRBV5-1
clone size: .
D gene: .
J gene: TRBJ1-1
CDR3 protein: CASSPTVGFQNTEAFF
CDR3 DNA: TGCGCCAGCAGCCCGACAGTGGGGTTCCAGAACACTGAAGCTTTCTTT

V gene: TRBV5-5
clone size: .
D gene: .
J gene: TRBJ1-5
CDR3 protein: CASSLAVVGQPQHF
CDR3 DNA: TGTGCCAGCAGCTTGGCGGTGGTTGGGCAGCCCCAGCATTTT

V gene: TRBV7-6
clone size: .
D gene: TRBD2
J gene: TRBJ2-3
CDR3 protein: CASSPVISGGSTDTQYF
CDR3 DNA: TGTGCCAGCAGCCCGGTTATTAGCGGGGGTAGCACAGATACGCAGTATTTT

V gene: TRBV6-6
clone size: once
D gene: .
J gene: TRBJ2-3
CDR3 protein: CASSFGPFTDTQYF
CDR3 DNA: TGTGCCAGCAGTTTTGGGCCATTCACAGATACGCAGTATTTT

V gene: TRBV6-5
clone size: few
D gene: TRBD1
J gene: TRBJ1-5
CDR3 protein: CASSYSPDRQFAAQHF
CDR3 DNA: TGTGCCAGCAGTTACTCCCCGGACAGGCAATTTGCGGCCCAGCATTTT

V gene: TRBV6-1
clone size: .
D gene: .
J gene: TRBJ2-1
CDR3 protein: CASTRSGEQFF
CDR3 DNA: TGTGCCAGCACCCGTTCGGGTGAGCAGTTCTTC

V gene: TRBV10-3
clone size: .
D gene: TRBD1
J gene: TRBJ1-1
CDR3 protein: CAISGGQGAGDTEAFF
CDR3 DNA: TGTGCCATCAGTGGAGGACAGGGGGCAGGGGACACTGAAGCTTTCTTT

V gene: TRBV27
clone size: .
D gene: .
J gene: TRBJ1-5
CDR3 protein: CASSLTPGLINQPQHF
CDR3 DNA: TGTGCCAGCAGTTTAACTCCGGGACTGATCAATCAGCCCCAGCATTTT

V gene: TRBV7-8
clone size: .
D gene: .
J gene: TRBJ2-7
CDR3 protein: CASSSSRTRPFDEQYF
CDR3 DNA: TGTGCCAGCAGCTCGAGCCGGACACGACCTTTCGACGAGCAGTACTTC

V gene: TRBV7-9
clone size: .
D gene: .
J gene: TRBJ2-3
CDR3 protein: CASSLVKGRTDTQYF
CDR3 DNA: TGTGCCAGCAGCTTAGTTAAGGGACGCACAGATACGCAGTATTTT

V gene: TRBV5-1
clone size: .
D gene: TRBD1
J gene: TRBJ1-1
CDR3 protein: CASSFGQGMNTEAFF
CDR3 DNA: TGCGCCAGCAGCTTTGGACAGGGGATGAACACTGAAGCTTTCTTT

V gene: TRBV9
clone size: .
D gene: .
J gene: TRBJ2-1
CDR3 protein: CASSVDGNEQFF
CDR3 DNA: TGTGCCAGCAGCGTAGACGGTAATGAGCAGTTCTTC

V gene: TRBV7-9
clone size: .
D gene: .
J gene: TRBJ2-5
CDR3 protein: CASSLKDQETQYF
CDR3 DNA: TGTGCCAGCAGCTTAAAGGACCAAGAGACCCAGTACTTC

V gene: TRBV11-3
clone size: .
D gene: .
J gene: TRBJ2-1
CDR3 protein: CASSPSGLTHRNEQFF
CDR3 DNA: TGTGCCAGCAGCCCGAGCGGGCTAACTCATCGGAATGAGCAGTTCTTC

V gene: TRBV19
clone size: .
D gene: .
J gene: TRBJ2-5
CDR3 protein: CASSIGQETQYF
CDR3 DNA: TGTGCCAGTAGTATAGGGCAAGAGACCCAGTACTTC

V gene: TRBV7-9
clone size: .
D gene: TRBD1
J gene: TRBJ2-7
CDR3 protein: CASSYWDSLGEQYF
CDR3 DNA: TGTGCCAGCAGCTACTGGGACAGCCTAGGGGAGCAGTACTTC

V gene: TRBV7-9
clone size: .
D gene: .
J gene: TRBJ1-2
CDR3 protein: CASSSWESTNYGYTF
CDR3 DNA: TGTGCCAGCAGTTCCTGGGAGTCGACTAACTATGGCTACACCTTC

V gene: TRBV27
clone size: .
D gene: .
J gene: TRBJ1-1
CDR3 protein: CASRGLGVTAFF
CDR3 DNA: TGTGCCAGTCGAGGACTGGGGGTTACGGCTTTCTTT

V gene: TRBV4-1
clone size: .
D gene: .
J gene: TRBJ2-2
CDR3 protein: CASSHELGDTGELFF
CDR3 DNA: TGCGCCAGCAGCCACGAGTTAGGAGACACCGGGGAGCTGTTTTTT

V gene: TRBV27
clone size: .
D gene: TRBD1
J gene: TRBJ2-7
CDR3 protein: CASSYAGGHYEQYF
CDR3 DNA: TGTGCCAGCAGTTACGCAGGGGGCCACTACGAGCAGTACTTC

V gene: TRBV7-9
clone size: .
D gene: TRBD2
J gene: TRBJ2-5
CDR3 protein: CASSKRTSGNGETQYF
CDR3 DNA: TGTGCCAGCAGCAAACGGACTAGCGGGAACGGGGAGACCCAGTACTTC

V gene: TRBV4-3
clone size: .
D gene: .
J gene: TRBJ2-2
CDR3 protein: CASSPGTLNTGELFF
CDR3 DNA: TGCGCCAGCAGCCCCGGGACACTAAACACCGGGGAGCTGTTTTTT

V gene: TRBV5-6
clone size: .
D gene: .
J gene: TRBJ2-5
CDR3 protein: CASSLFGGEETQYF
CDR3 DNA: TGTGCCAGCAGCTTGTTCGGAGGGGAGGAGACCCAGTACTTC

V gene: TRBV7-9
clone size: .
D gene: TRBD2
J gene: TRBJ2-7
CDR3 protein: CASSLTTGLAAYEQYF
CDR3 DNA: TGTGCCAGCAGCTTGACTACTGGACTAGCGGCCTACGAGCAGTACTTC

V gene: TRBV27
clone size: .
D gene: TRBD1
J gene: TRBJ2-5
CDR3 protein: CASRTGGTTQYF
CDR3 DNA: TGTGCCAGCAGGACAGGGGGAACGACCCAGTACTTC

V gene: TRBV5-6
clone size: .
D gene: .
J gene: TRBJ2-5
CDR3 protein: CASSLSASEETQYF
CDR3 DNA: TGTGCCAGCAGCTTGTCGGCCTCTGAAGAGACCCAGTACTTC

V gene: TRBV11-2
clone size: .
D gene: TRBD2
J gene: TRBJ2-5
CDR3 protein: CASSLEGGVARETQYF
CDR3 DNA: TGTGCCAGCAGCTTAGAGGGGGGGGTAGCTCGGGAGACCCAGTACTTC

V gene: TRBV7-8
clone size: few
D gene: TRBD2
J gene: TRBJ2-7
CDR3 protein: CASSSPAGTYEQYF
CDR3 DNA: TGTGCCAGCAGCTCTCCAGCGGGGACCTACGAGCAGTACTTC

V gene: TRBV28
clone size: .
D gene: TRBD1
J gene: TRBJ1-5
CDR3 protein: CASIAGTDDQPQHF
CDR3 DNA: TGTGCCAGCATCGCCGGGACAGATGATCAGCCCCAGCATTTT

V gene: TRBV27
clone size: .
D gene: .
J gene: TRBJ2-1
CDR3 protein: CASSLSGIAYNEQFF
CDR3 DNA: TGTGCCAGCAGTTTAAGTGGAATCGCCTACAATGAGCAGTTCTTC

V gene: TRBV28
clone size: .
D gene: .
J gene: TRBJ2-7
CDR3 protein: CASSVSSYEQYF
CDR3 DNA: TGTGCCAGCAGCGTTAGCTCCTACGAGCAGTACTTC

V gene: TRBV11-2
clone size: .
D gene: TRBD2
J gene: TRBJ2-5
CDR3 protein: CASSLLAGVQETQYF
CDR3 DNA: TGTGCCAGCAGCTTACTAGCGGGAGTCCAAGAGACCCAGTACTTC

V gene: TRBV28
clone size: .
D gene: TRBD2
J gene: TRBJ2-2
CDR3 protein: CASSYEQGTPSIISGRAWTGELFF
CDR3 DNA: TGTGCCAGCAGTTACGAACAGGGGACCCCCAGTATCATTAGCGGGAGGGCCTGGACCGGGGAGCTGTTTTTT

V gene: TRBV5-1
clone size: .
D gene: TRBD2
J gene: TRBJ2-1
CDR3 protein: CASSQGLASYNEQFF
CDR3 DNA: TGCGCCAGCAGCCAGGGACTAGCCTCCTACAATGAGCAGTTCTTC

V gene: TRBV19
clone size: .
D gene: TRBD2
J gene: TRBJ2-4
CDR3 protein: CASSPGGKNIQYF
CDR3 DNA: TGTGCCAGTAGTCCGGGGGGCAAAAACATTCAGTACTTC

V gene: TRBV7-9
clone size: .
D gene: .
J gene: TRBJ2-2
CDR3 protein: CASSRLTENTGELFF
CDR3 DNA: TGTGCCAGCAGCCGATTGACAGAAAACACCGGGGAGCTGTTTTTT

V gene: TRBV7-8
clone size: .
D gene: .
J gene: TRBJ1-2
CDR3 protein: CASSLWGGDYGYTF
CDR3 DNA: TGTGCCAGCAGCTTATGGGGGGGCGACTATGGCTACACCTTC

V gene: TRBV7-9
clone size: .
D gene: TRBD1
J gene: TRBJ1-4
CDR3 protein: CASSSPRQGAGEKLFF
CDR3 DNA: TGTGCCAGCAGCTCCCCCCGACAGGGGGCGGGTGAAAAACTGTTTTTT

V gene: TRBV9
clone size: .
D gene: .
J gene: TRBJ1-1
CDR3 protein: CASSVGTRMNTEAFF
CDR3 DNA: TGTGCCAGCAGCGTAGGGACAAGGATGAACACTGAAGCTTTCTTT